These 7 T cell receptor beta chains were all obtained from the same sample, sequenced in a study of T cells in Graves' hyperthyroidism and ophthalmopathy. RNA transcripts were the template for amplifying TCR beta CDR3 regions. The TCR CDR3 first-round RT-PCR relied on the HTBI primer set. TCRdb passed the multiplex PCR reads through MiXCR, listing each CDR3 protein once. Of a few hundred thousand distinct CDR3 sequences in the sample, roughly 19% are singletons; the top ten hold under 45%. Specimen: blood. All receptors come from a man in his forties or fifties with Graves' ophthalmopathy.

This clonotype was seen ten or more times. V and J are TRBV30 and TRBJ2-7, with 12 bases identical to TRBD2. This CDR3 has 14 residues. After removal of 3 bases from V and 4 bases from J, the junction contained 4 bases not matched to a gene. Germline V gene data show CDR1 as GTSNPN and CDR2 as SVGIG (reference sequence). CDR3 loop: CAWRAGTSGYEQYF. The CDR3 DNA follows: TGTGCCTGGAGAGCCGGGACTAGCGGGTACGAGCAGTACTTC.

In its sample, this clonotype was seen many times. The V and J genes are TRBV12-3 or TRBV12-4 and TRBJ2-7, with 8 bases fitting TRBD1. The V gene end was trimmed by 7 bases and the J gene end by 0 bases; junction bases not matched to a gene: 8. This CDR3 has 15 amino acids. CDR3 in amino acids: CASTERTGSSYEQYF. CDR3 bases: TGTGCCAGCACCGAGAGGACAGGGAGCTCCTACGAGCAGTACTTC.

This clonotype was recorded many times. The chain recombines TRBV30 with TRBJ1-2; 9 nucleotides line up with TRBD1. The germline gives CDR1 GTSNPN, CDR2 SVGIG (reference sequence). V was clipped by 2 bases and J by 2 bases; unmatched bases: 3. This CDR3 comprises 14 residues. The CDR3 spells CAWSRTGANYGYTF. The CDR3 DNA sequence: TGTGCCTGGAGTAGGACAGGGGCCAACTATGGCTACACCTTC.

The chain couples TRBV6-1 to TRBJ2-1; 7 nucleotides line up with TRBD2. V dropped 8 bases and J dropped 8; count of bases not matched to a gene: 12. The CDR3 is 14 residues long. Per germline, CDR1 MNHNS and CDR2 SASEGT. In nucleotides, the CDR3 is TGTGCCAGCGAGACGACGCGGGAGCGTGATGAGCAGTTCTTC. Protein: CASETTRERDEQFF.

V gene TRBV2 combines with J gene TRBJ1-5; D is unclear. The germline V gene encodes CDR1 SNHLY and CDR2 FYNNEI. The CDR3 has 12 amino acids. The V gene lost 0 bases and the J gene lost 4 bases, with 1 base spanning the gap. The CDR3 reads CASSEANQPQHF. Here the CDR3 DNA reads TGTGCCAGCAGTGAAGCTAATCAGCCCCAGCATTTT.

This rearrangement joins TRBV18 to TRBJ2-3; 8 positions agree with TRBD2. Trimming removed 2 bases from V and 0 bases from J; junction bases left unmatched: 10. Germline V CDR1 and CDR2: KGHSH, LQKENI. The CDR3 consists of 18 residues. CDR3 protein: CASSPYVLAGTSTDTQYF. The CDR3 DNA reads as TGTGCCAGCTCACCATACGTCTTAGCGGGGACTAGCACAGATACGCAGTATTTT. Variable domain in full (rest from reference TRBV18 and TRBJ2-3): NAGVMQNPRHLVRRRGQEARLRCSPMKGHSHVYWYRQLPEEGLKFMVYLQKENIIDESGMPKERFSAEFPKEGPSILRIQQVVRGDSAAYFCASSPYVLAGTSTDTQYFGPGTRLTVL.

The table lists this clonotype with many counts. CDR3 amino acids: CASSLVGGAGEPQHF. The CDR3 coding sequence is TGTGCCAGCAGCTTAGTTGGGGGCGCCGGGGAGCCCCAGCATTTT. The chain uses TRBV11-2 and TRBJ1-5; D might be TRBD1 (6 bases). CDR3 length: 15 residues. V was cut by 1 base and J by 8 bases, with 15 bases left in between. Germline CDR1 is SGHAT and CDR2 is FQNNGV.